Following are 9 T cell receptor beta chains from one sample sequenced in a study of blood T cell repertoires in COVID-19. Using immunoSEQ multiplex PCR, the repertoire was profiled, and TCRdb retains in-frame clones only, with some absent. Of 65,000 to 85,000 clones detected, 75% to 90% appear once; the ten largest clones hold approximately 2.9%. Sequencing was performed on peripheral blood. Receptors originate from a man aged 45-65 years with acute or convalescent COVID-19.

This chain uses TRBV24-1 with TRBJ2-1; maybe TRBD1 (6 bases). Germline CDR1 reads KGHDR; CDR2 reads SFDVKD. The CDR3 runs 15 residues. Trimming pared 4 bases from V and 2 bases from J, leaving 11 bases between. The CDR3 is CATSDQGPPYNEQFF. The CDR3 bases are TGTGCCACCAGTGACCAGGGGCCCCCCTACAATGAGCAGTTCTTC.

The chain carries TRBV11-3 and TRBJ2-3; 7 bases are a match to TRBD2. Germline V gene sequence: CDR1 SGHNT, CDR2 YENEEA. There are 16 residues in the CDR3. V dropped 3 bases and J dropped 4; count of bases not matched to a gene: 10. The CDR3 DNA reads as TGTGCCAGCAGCTTTGGTGGCGCGGGAGCCTCAGATACGCAGTATTTT. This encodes CASSFGGAGASDTQYF.

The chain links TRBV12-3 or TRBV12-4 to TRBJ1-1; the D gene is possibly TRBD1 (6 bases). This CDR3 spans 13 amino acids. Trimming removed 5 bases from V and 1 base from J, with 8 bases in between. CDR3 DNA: TGTGCCAGCAGTAAGACAGGGAACACTGAAGCTTTCTTT. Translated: CASSKTGNTEAFF.

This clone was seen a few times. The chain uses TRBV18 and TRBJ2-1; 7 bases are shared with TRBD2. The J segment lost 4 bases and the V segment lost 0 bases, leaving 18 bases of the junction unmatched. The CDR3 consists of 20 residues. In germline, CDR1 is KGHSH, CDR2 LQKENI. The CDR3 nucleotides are TGTGCCAGCTCACCACCGGTGGAACTAGCGCTCCGCCCCGCATACAATGAGCAGTTCTTC. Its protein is CASSPPVELALRPAYNEQFF. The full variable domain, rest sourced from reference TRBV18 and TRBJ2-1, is NAGVMQNPRHLVRRRGQEARLRCSPMKGHSHVYWYRQLPEEGLKFMVYLQKENIIDESGMPKERFSAEFPKEGPSILRIQQVVRGDSAAYFCASSPPVELALRPAYNEQFFGPGTRLTVL.

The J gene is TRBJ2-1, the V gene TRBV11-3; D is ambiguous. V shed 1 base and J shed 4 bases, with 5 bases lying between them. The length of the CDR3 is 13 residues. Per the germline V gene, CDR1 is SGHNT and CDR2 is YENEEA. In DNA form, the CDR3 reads TGTGCCAGCAGCTTAGGACTGTACAATGAGCAGTTCTTC. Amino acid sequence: CASSLGLYNEQFF.

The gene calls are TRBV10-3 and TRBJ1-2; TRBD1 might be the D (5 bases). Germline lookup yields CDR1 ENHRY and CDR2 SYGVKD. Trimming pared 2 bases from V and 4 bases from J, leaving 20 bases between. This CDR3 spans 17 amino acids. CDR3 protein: CAISERTGVTEIYGYTF. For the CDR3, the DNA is TGTGCCATCAGTGAGCGCACAGGTGTCACGGAAATCTATGGCTACACCTTC.

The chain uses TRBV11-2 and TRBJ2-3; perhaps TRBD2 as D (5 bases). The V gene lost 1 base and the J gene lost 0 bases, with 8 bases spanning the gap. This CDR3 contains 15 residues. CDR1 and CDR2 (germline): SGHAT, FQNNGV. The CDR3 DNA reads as TGTGCCAGCAGCTTAGGTCTAGCAAGCACAGATACGCAGTATTTT. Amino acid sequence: CASSLGLASTDTQYF.

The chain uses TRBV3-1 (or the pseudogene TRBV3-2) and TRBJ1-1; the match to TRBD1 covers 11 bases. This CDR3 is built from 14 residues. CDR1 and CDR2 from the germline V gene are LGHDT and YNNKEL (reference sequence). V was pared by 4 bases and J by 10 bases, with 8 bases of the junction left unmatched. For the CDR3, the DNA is TGTGCCAGCAGCCGCTTGGACAGGGGGCGCGGAGCTTTCTTT. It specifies CASSRLDRGRGAFF.

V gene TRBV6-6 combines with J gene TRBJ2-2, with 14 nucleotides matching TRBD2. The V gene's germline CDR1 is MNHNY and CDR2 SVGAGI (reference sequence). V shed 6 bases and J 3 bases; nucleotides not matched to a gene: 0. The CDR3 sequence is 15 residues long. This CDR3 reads CASRGLAGDTGELFF. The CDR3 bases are TGTGCCAGCAGGGGACTAGCGGGAGACACCGGGGAGCTGTTTTTT.